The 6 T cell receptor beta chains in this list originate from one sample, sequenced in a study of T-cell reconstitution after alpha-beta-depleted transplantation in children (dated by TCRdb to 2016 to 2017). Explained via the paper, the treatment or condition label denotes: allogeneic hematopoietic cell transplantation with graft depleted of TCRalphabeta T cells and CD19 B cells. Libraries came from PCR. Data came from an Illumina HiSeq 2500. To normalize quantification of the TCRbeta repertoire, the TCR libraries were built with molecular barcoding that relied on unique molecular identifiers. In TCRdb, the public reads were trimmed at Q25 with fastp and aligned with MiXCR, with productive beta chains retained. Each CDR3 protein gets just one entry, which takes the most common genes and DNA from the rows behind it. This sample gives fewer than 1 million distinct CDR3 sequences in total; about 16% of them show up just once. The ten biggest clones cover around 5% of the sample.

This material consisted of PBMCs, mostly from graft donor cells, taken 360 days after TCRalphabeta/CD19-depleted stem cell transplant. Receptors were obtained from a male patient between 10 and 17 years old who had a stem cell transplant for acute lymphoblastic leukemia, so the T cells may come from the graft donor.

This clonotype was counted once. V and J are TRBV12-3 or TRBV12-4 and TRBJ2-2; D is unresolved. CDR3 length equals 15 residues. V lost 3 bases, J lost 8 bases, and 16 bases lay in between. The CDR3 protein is CASSLFGEAGGELFF. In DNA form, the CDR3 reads TGTGCCAGCAGTTTGTTCGGCGAAGCAGGAGGGGAGCTGTTTTTT.

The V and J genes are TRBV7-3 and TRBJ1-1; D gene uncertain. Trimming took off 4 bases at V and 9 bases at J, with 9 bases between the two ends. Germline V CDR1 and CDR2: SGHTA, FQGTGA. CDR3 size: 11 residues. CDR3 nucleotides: TGTGCCAGCAGCTCTTCACCTCAAGCTTTCTTT. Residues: CASSSSPQAFF.

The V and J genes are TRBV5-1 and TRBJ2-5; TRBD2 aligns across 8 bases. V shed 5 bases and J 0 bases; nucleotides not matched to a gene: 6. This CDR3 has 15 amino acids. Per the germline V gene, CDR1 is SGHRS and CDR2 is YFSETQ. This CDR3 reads CASSPIAGYQETQYF. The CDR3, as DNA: TGCGCCAGCAGTCCTATAGCGGGGTACCAAGAGACCCAGTACTTC.

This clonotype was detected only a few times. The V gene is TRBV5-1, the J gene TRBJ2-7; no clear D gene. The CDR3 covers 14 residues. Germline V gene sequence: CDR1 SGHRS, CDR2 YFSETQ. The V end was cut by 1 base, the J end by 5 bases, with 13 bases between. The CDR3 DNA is TGCGCCAGCAGCTTGCCCAGGTCTGGCCACGAGCAGTACTTC. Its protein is CASSLPRSGHEQYF. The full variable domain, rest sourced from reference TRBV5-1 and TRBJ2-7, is KAGVTQTPRYLIKTRGQQVTLSCSPISGHRSVSWYQQTPGQGLQFLFEYFSETQRNKGNFPGRFSGRQFSNSRSEMNVSTLELGDSALYLCASSLPRSGHEQYFGPGTRLTVT.

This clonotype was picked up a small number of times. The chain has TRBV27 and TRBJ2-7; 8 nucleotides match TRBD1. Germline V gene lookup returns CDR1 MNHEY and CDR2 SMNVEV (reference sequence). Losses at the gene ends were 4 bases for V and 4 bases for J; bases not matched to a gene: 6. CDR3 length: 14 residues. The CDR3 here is CASSWQGAIYEQYF. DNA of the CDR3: TGTGCCAGCAGTTGGCAGGGGGCAATTTACGAGCAGTACTTC.

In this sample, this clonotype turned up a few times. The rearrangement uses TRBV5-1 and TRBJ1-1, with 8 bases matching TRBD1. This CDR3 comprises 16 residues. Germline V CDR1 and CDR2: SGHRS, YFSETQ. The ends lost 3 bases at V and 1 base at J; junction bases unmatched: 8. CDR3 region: CASSSMTGEKNTEAFF. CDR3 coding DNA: TGCGCCAGCAGCTCGATGACAGGGGAGAAGAACACTGAAGCTTTCTTT. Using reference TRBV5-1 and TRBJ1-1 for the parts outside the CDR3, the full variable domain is KAGVTQTPRYLIKTRGQQVTLSCSPISGHRSVSWYQQTPGQGLQFLFEYFSETQRNKGNFPGRFSGRQFSNSRSEMNVSTLELGDSALYLCASSSMTGEKNTEAFFGQGTRLTVV.